A selection of T cell receptor beta chains follows, all from one sample in a study of blood T cell repertoires in COVID-19. Libraries were prepared by immunoSEQ multiplex PCR; TCRdb keeps only in-frame clonotypes and omits some of them. The repertoire holds some 98,000 clones, around 83% seen once, with 25% in the top ten. Sequenced sample: peripheral blood. The source is a man aged 60 to 75 with acute or convalescent COVID-19. The CDR3 runs from the conserved cysteine through the conserved F or W.

v_call cdr3_aa
TRBV3-1/TRBV3-2 CASTGGGNTIYF
TRBV7-2 CASSPWWGPQRTQYF
TRBV19 CASSIALGAGNQPQHF
TRBV11-2 CASSLGREFEAFF
TRBV7-2 CASSAVRGYIQYF
TRBV7-6 CASLGRGRQETQYF
TRBV14 CASSPEALSATQYF
TRBV7-2 CASSPGGGRNTEAFF
TRBV4-1 CPRSQLWSGRRSSYNSPLHF
TRBV30 CAWSAGQGVSEPQHF
TRBV6-1 CASSLRTGPAYEQYF
TRBV15 CATSSRQRGDEQYF
TRBV29-1 CSVDRSTGETQYF
TRBV9 CASSANVVGGWDVNTGELFF
TRBV30 CAWSLPGSTIYF
TRBV2 CASSERVGTGLLNTEAFF
TRBV28 CASRRGTDLNTEAFF
TRBV7-2 CASSLSANEKLFF
TRBV29-1 CSVGSGGPLDTQYF
TRBV28 CASSRGTGGGYTF
TRBV3-1/TRBV3-2 CASSQYSQLGGEQYF
TRBV7-3 CASRSEGGATFF
TRBV2 CASKVGGSSYNEQFF
TRBV3-1/TRBV3-2 CASSLYHARTGPEKLFF
TRBV2 CASKEGAIGELFF
TRBV7-9 CASSLVLGGVEAFF
TRBV2 CASNPGTGPYEQYF
TRBV2 CASSEGQRGVSGNTIYF
TRBV19 CASSDRWAPSGGPADTQYF
TRBV5-1 CASSSGQGHNEKLFF
TRBV7-8 CASSLTGTGGFGYTF
TRBV4-1 CASSQGLAGGPREQYF
TRBV28 CASKKDRHNEQFF
TRBV5-4 CASSSTVFNSYNEQFF
TRBV2 CASSRQGPSTDTQYF
TRBV7-9 CASSLATGGDTQYF
TRBV20-1 CSAPRGNGYTF
TRBV9 CASSVAAGGGETQYF
TRBV7-2 CASSFQGPDEQFF
TRBV3-1/TRBV3-2 CASSHRQGFTEAFF
TRBV9 CASSVQGGAGETQYF
TRBV5-5 CASSSRLDQPQHF
TRBV15 CATSRDRGQDYGYTF
TRBV7-2 CASSYKSRGGQSHEQFF
TRBV6-5 CASSYSTNMNTEAFF